These T cell receptor beta chains were read from a single sample in a study of blood T cell repertoires in COVID-19. TCRdb's table, derived via immunoSEQ multiplex PCR, lists solely in-frame clones and lacks some. The sample records roughly 150,000 clones, more than 80% being singletons. The specimen was peripheral blood. The receptors come from a man aged 60 to 75 with acute or convalescent COVID-19. CDR3s include the opening cysteine and the closing phenylalanine or tryptophan. Fields, in order: V gene, D gene, J gene, CDR3 protein, CDR3 DNA. D genes are given only for firm matches.

v_call: TRBV2; d_call: TRBD1; j_call: TRBJ2-6; cdr3_aa: CARRRGDRGSGANVLTF; cdr3_nt: TGTGCCAGGAGGAGAGGGGACAGGGGCTCTGGGGCCAACGTCCTGACTTTC
v_call: TRBV5-1; d_call: TRBD1; j_call: TRBJ2-2; cdr3_aa: CASSWGPGTGNTGELFF; cdr3_nt: TGCGCCAGCAGCTGGGGTCCCGGGACAGGGAACACCGGGGAGCTGTTTTTT
v_call: TRBV9; d_call: .; j_call: TRBJ1-1; cdr3_aa: CASSVWGGREAFF; cdr3_nt: TGTGCCAGCAGCGTATGGGGGGGCAGGGAAGCTTTCTTT
v_call: TRBV24-1; d_call: .; j_call: TRBJ2-7; cdr3_aa: CATSGGGKSSYEQYF; cdr3_nt: TGTGCCACCAGTGGGGGCGGAAAGAGCTCCTACGAGCAGTACTTC
v_call: TRBV6-6; d_call: .; j_call: TRBJ1-6; cdr3_aa: CASTFPGSLSPLHF; cdr3_nt: TGTGCCAGCACTTTTCCAGGCAGTTTGTCACCCCTCCACTTT
v_call: TRBV19; d_call: .; j_call: TRBJ2-1; cdr3_aa: CASSLDSSIFNEQFF; cdr3_nt: TGTGCCAGTAGTTTAGACAGTTCGATTTTCAATGAGCAGTTCTTC
v_call: TRBV4-3; d_call: TRBD1; j_call: TRBJ1-1; cdr3_aa: CASSQEGTANTEAFF; cdr3_nt: TGCGCCAGCAGCCAAGAAGGGACAGCGAACACTGAAGCTTTCTTT
v_call: TRBV6-5; d_call: TRBD2; j_call: TRBJ2-1; cdr3_aa: CASHMGTRGTSEQFF; cdr3_nt: TGTGCCAGCCATATGGGGACTAGGGGTACCAGTGAGCAGTTCTTC
v_call: TRBV5-1; d_call: TRBD1; j_call: TRBJ1-3; cdr3_aa: CASILAHRGGNTIYF; cdr3_nt: TGCGCCAGCATTCTTGCTCACAGGGGTGGAAACACCATATATTTT
v_call: TRBV19; d_call: TRBD2; j_call: TRBJ2-3; cdr3_aa: CASNAGGRTFMSTDTQYF; cdr3_nt: TGTGCCAGTAACGCGGGAGGTCGTACCTTCATGTCGACAGATACGCAGTATTTT